The clone carrying this TCR beta chain was recorded at least ten times. Its antigen remains unidentified. This record comes from a study of T-cell reconstitution after alpha-beta-depleted transplantation in children. Library preparation (for TCRbeta) was performed with unique molecular identifiers. TCRdb itself ran the PCR reads through MiXCR, one entry per CDR3 protein. The table includes about 160,000 distinct CDR3 sequences, more than 9.5% detected once. The study's findings and limits: Roughly two months post-transplant, alpha-beta T cells reportedly originated from several hundred graft clones that had expanded. T-cell counts and diversity at one year post-transplant came mainly from newly produced T cells. After transplant, high TCRbeta diversity at day 60 in some patients arose from surviving recipient T cells and thymic progenitors.

This TCR was sampled from a boy aged 2 to 10 with acute myeloid leukemia, due to receive a stem cell transplant. The sample in question was PBMCs, obtained before TCRalphabeta/CD19-depleted stem cell transplant.

The CDR3 DNA follows: TGCGCCAGCAGCTTGAGCCAGGGTGACAATGAGCAGTTCTTC. Protein sequence: CASSLSQGDNEQFF. The rearrangement links TRBV5-1 to TRBJ2-1, with D tentatively TRBD1 (5 bases). The germline V gene encodes CDR1 SGHRS and CDR2 YFSETQ. V lost 1 base, J lost 5 bases, and 10 bases lay in between. The CDR3 length is 14 residues.